This T cell receptor (beta chain) stems from a study of blood T cell repertoires in COVID-19. Study-level background: Some COVID-19 samples were acute and others convalescent; all came from the United States, Italy and Spain. In each case, the material was cDNA or gDNA derived from T cells, B-cell-depleted T cells, or PBMCs.

V lost 4 bases and J 8 bases, leaving 8 bases between the germline ends. The germline V gene has CDR1 GTSNPN and CDR2 SVGIG (reference sequence). CDR3 length: 10 residues. In the source study's methods: Researchers report that nucleated cell counts were estimated from reference gene primer amplification. The table came from immunoSEQ multiplex PCR; TCRdb's copy has only in-frame clones and leaves some out. Clonal size and the V and J genes are those of that table, whereas D and trimming came from the DNA. The sample consists of roughly 700,000 clones, more than 80% of them appearing once. Sequenced material: peripheral blood. The rearrangement joins TRBV30 to TRBJ1-2, with unresolved D. The TCR sequence derives from a woman in her late teens or twenties with acute or convalescent COVID-19. CDR3: CAWNRGGYTF. DNA for the CDR3: TGTGCCTGGAATCGAGGGGGCTACACCTTC.